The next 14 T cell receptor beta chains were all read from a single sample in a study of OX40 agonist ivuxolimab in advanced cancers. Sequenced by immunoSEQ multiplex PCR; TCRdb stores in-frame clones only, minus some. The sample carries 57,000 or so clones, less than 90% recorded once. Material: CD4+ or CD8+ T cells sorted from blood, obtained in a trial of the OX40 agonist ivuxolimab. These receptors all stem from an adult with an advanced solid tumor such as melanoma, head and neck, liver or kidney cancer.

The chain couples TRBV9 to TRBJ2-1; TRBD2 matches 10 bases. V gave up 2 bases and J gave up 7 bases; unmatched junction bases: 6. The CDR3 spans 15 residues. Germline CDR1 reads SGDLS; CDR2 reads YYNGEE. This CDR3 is CASSVEGLASNEQFF. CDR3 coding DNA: TGTGCCAGCAGCGTCGAGGGACTAGCGTCAAATGAGCAGTTCTTC.

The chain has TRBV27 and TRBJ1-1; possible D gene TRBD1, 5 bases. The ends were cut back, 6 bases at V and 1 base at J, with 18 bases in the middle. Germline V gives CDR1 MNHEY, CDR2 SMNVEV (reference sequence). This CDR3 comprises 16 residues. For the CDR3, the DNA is TGTGCCAGCAGACCACGGTCAGGGTTCGGGAACACTGAAGCTTTCTTT. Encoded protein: CASRPRSGFGNTEAFF.

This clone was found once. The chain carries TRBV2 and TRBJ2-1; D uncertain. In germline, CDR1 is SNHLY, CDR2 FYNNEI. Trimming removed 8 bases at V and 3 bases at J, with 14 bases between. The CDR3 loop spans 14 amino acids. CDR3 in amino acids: CASDGLGVYNEQFF. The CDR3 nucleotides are TGTGCCAGCGACGGGTTGGGTGTCTACAATGAGCAGTTCTTC.

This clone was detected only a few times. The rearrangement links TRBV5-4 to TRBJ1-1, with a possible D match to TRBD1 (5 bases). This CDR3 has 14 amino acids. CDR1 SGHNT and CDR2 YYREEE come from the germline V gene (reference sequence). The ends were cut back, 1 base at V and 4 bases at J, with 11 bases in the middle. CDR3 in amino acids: CASSLKPGPTEAFF. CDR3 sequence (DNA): TGTGCCAGCAGCTTGAAGCCGGGACCCACTGAAGCTTTCTTT.

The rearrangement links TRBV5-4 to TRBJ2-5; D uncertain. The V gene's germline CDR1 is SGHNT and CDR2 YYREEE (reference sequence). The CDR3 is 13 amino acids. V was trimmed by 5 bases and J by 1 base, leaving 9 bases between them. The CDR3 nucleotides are TGTGCCAGCAGTCATCAGGTCCAAGAGACCCAGTACTTC. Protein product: CASSHQVQETQYF.

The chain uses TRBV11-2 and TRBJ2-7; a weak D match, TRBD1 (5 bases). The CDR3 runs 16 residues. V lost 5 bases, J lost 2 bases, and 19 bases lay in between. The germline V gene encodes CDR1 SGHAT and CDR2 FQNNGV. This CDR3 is CASSNLDAGPTYEQYF. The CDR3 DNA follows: TGTGCCAGCAGCAACCTGGATGCAGGGCCGACCTACGAGCAGTACTTC. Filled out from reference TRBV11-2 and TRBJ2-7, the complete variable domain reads EAGVAQSPRYKIIEKRQSVAFWCNPISGHATLYWYQQILGQGPKLLIQFQNNGVVDDSQLPKDRFSAERLKGVDSTLKIQPAKLEDSAVYLCASSNLDAGPTYEQYFGPGTRLTVT.

The CDR3 region is CASSPGLAGGYEQFF. CDR3 bases: TGTGCCAGTAGCCCGGGACTAGCGGGGGGGTATGAGCAGTTCTTC. This chain connects TRBV19 to TRBJ2-1; 16 positions match TRBD2. The length of the CDR3 is 15 residues. The germline V gene has CDR1 LNHDA and CDR2 SQIVND (reference sequence). V trimming: 6 bases; J trimming: 8 bases; junction bases outside the gene matches: 4.

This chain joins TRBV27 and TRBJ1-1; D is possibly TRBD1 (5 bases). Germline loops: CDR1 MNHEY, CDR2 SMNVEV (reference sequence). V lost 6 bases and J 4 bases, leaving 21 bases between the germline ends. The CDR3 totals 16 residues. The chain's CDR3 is CASSHLAAGVSTEAFF. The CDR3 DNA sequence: TGTGCCAGCAGCCACTTAGCCGCGGGGGTTAGCACTGAAGCTTTCTTT.

Here the CDR3 reads CASSTWTGENRRWETQYF. The CDR3 nucleotides read TGTGCCAGCAGTACCTGGACAGGAGAAAACAGAAGGTGGGAGACCCAGTACTTC. The chain is built from TRBV27 and TRBJ2-5; the match to TRBD1 covers 7 bases. The CDR3 length is 18 residues. Trimming cost V 5 bases and J 5 bases; bases outside gene matches: 20. Germline V lookup: CDR1 MNHEY, CDR2 SMNVEV (reference sequence).

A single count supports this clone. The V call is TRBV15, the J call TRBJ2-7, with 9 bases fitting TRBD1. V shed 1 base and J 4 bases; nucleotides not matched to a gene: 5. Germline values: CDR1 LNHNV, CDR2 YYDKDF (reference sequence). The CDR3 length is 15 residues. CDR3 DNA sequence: TGTGCCACCAGCAGAGCCCCGGGACAGGGATACGAGCAGTACTTC. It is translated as CATSRAPGQGYEQYF.

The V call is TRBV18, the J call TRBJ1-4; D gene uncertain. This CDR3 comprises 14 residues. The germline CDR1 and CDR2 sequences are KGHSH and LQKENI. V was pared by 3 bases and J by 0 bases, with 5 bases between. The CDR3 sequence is CASSPAATNEKLFF. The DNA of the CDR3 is TGTGCCAGCTCACCGGCAGCAACTAATGAAAAACTGTTTTTT.

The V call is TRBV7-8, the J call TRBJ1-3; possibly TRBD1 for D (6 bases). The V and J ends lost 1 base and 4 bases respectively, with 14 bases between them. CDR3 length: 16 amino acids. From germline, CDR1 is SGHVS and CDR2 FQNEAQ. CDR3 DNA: TGTGCCAGCAGCTTAGTGGAGGGGGGGGAAGGAAACACCATATATTTT. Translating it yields CASSLVEGGEGNTIYF.

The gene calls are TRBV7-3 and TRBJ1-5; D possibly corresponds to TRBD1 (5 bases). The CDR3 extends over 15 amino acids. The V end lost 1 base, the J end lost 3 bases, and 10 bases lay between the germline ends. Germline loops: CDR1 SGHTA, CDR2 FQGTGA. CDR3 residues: CASSLMGGDNQPQHF. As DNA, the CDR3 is TGTGCCAGCAGCTTAATGGGGGGAGACAATCAGCCCCAGCATTTT.

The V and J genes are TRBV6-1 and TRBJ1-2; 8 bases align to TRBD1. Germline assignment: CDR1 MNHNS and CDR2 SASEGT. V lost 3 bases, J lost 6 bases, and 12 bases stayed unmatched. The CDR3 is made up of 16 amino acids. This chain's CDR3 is CASSDRGAGGVHGYTF. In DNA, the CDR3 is TGTGCCAGCAGTGACAGGGGTGCAGGGGGCGTCCATGGCTACACCTTC.